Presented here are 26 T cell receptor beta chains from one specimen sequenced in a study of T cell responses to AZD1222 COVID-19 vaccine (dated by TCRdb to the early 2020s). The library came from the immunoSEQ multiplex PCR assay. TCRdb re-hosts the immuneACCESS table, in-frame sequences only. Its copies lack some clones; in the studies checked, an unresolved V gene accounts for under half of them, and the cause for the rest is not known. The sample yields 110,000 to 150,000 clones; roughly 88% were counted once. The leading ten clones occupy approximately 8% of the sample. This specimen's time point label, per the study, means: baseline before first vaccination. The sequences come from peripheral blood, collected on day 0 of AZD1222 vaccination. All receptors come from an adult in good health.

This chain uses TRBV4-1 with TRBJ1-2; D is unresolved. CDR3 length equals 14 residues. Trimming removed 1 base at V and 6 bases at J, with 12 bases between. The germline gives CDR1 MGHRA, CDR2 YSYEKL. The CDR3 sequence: CASSQGWELDGYTF. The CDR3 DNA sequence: TGCGCCAGCAGCCAAGGATGGGAATTAGATGGCTACACCTTC.

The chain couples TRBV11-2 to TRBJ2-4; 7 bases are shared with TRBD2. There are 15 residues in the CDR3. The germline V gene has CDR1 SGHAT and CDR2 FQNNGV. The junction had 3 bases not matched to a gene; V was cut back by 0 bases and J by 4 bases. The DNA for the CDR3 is TGTGCCAGCAGCTTAGATGAGCGGGGTAAAAACATTCAGTACTTC. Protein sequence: CASSLDERGKNIQYF.

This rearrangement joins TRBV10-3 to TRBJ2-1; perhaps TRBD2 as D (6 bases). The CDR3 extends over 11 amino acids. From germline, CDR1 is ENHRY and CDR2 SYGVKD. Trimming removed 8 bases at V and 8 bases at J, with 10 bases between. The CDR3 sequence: CAIGGPYEQFF. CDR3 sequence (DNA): TGTGCCATCGGAGGGCCCTATGAGCAGTTCTTC.

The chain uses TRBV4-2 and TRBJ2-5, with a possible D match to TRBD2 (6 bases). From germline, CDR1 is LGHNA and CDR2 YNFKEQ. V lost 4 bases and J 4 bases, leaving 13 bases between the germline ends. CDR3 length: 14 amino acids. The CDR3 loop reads CASSLLAGRETQYF. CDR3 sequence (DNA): TGTGCCAGCAGCCTCCTTGCGGGAAGAGAGACCCAGTACTTC.

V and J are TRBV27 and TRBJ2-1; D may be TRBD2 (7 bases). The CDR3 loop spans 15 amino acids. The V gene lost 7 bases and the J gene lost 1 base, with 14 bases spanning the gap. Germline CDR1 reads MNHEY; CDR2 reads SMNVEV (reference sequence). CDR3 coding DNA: TGTGCCAGCACCGTGAGGGGGGGGTCCTACAATGAGCAGTTCTTC. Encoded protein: CASTVRGGSYNEQFF.

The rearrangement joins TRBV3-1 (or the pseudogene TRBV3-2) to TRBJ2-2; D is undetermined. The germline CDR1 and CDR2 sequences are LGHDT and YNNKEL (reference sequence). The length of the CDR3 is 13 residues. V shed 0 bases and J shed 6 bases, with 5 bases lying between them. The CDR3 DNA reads TGTGCCAGCAGCCAAGAAAGCGCCGGGGAGCTGTTTTTT. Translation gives CASSQESAGELFF.

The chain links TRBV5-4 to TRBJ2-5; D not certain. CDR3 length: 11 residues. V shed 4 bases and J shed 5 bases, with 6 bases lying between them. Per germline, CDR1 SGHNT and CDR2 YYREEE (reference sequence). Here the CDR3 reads CASSVRETQYF. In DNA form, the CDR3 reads TGTGCCAGCAGCGTCAGGGAGACCCAGTACTTC.

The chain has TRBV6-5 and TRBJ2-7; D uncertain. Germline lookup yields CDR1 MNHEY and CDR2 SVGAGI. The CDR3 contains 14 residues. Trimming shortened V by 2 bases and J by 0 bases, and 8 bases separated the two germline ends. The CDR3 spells CASSYRETSYEQYF. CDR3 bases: TGTGCCAGCAGTTACAGGGAAACCTCCTACGAGCAGTACTTC.

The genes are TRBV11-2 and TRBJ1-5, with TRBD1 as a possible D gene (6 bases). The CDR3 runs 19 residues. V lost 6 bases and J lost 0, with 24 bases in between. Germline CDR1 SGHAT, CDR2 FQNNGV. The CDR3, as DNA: TGTGCCAGCAGTTACGCCGGGACACGGAATCCCTATAGCAATCAGCCCCAGCATTTT. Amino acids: CASSYAGTRNPYSNQPQHF.

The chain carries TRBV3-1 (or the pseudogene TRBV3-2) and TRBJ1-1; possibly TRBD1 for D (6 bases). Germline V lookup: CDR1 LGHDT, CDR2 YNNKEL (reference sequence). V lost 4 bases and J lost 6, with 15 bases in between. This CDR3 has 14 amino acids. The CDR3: CASSLRGAGAEAFF. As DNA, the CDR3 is TGTGCCAGCAGCCTCCGGGGGGCGGGCGCTGAAGCTTTCTTT.

Here the CDR3 DNA reads TGTGCCAGCTCACCACCGATCCGCACAGATACGCAGTATTTT. The encoded protein is CASSPPIRTDTQYF. J is TRBJ2-3 and V is TRBV18, with D hard to call. V was shortened by 0 bases and J by 1 base, with 5 bases between the two germline ends. Germline CDR1 and CDR2: KGHSH and LQKENI. CDR3 length: 14 amino acids.

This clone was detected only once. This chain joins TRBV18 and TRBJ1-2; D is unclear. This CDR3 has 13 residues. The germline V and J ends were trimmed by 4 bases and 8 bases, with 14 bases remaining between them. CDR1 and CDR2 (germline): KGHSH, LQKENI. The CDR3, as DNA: TGTGCCAGCTCACTCGTGCAGACGGAAGGCTACACCTTC. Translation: CASSLVQTEGYTF.

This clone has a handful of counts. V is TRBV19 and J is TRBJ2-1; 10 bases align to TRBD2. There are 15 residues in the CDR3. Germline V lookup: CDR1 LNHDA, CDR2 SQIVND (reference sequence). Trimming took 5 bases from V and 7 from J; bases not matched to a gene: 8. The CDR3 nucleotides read TGTGCCAGTAGTGGGGAAGCGGGGGGGCGGAATGAGCAGTTCTTC. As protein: CASSGEAGGRNEQFF.

The CDR3 sequence is CASSRPVIAASYEQYF. In nucleotides, the CDR3 is TGTGCCAGCAGTCGCCCCGTTATAGCTGCGTCCTACGAGCAGTACTTC. This sequence joins TRBV6-2 or TRBV6-3 and TRBJ2-7, with D unclear. Germline V gene data show CDR1 as MNHEY and CDR2 as SVGEGT. V lost 5 bases and J 1 base, leaving 18 bases between the germline ends. CDR3 size: 16 residues.

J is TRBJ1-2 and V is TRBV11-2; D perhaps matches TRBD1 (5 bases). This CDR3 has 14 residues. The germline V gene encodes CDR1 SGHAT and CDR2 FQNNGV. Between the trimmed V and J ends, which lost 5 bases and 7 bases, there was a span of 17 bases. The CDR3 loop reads CASSPYRGPGGYTF. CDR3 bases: TGTGCCAGCAGCCCGTATAGGGGACCGGGTGGCTACACCTTC.

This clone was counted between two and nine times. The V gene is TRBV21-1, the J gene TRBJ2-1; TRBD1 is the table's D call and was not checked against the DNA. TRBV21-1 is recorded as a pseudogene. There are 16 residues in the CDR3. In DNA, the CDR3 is TGTGCCAGCAGCAAAAGCACCGGGACAGGGGACAATGAGCAGTTCTTC. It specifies CASSKSTGTGDNEQFF.

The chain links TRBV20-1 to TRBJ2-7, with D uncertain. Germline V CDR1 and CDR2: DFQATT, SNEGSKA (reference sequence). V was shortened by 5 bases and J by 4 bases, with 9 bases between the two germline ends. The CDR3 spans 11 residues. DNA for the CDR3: TGCAGTGCTTCTTTAAGGTACGAGCAGTACTTC. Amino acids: CSASLRYEQYF.

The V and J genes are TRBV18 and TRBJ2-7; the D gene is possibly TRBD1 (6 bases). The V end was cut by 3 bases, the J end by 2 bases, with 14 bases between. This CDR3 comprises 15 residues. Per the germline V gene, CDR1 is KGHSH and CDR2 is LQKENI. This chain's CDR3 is CASSPGTSTPYEQYF. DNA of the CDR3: TGTGCCAGCTCACCCGGGACATCTACTCCCTACGAGCAGTACTTC.

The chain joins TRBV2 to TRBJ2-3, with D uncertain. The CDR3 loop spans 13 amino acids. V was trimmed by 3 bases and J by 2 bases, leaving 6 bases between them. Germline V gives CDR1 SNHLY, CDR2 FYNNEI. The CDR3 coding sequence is TGTGCCAGCAGTGATGGCTTCACAGATACGCAGTATTTT. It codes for CASSDGFTDTQYF.

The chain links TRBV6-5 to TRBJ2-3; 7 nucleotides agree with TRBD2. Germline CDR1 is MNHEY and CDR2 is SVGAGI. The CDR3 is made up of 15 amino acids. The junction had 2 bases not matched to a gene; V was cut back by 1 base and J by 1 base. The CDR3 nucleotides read TGTGCCAGCAGTTACTTGGCGGGGGGCACAGATACGCAGTATTTT. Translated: CASSYLAGGTDTQYF.

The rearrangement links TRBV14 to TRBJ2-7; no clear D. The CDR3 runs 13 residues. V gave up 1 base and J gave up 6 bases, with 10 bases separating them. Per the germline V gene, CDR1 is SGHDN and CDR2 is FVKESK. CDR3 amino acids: CASSQGWKTEQYF. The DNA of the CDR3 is TGTGCCAGCAGCCAAGGGTGGAAAACCGAGCAGTACTTC.

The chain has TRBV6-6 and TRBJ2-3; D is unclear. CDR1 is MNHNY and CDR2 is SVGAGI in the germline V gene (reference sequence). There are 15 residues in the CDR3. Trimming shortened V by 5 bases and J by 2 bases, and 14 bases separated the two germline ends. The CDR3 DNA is TGTGCCAGCAGTCCATCGCTACTCCCCACAGATACGCAGTATTTT. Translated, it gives CASSPSLLPTDTQYF.

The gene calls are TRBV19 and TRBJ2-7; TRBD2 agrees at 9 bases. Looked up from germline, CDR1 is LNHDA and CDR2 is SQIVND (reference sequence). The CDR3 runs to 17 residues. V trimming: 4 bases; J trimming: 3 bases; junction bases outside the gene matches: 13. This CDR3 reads CASSRPIAGATGYEQYF. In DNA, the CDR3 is TGTGCCAGTAGTAGACCAATAGCGGGAGCAACGGGCTACGAGCAGTACTTC.

The CDR3 region is CASSWTTQETQYF. Here the CDR3 DNA reads TGTGCCAGCAGCTGGACCACCCAAGAGACCCAGTACTTC. The V call is TRBV12-3 or TRBV12-4, the J call TRBJ2-5, with D hard to call. Trimming stripped 6 bases from V and 1 base from J, with 9 bases between. The CDR3 length is 13 residues.

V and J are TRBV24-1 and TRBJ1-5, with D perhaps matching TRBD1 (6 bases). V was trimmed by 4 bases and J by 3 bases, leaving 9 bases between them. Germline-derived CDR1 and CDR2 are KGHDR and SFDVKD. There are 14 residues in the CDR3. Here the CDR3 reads CATSEEGVNQPQHF. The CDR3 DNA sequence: TGTGCCACCAGTGAAGAGGGGGTCAATCAGCCCCAGCATTTT.

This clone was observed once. DNA for the CDR3: TGTGCCAGCAGCTTTAGCGTCACTGAAGCTTTCTTT. Its protein is CASSFSVTEAFF. The gene calls are TRBV5-6 and TRBJ1-1; no clear D. Germline CDR1 and CDR2: SGHDT and YYEEEE. V lost 2 bases, J lost 4 bases, and 6 bases lay in between. This CDR3 is 12 amino acids long. The variable domain in full, completed from reference TRBV5-6 and TRBJ1-1, reads DAGVTQSPTHLIKTRGQQVTLRCSPKSGHDTVSWYQQALGQGPQFIFQYYEEEERQRGNFPDRFSGHQFPNYSSELNVNALLLGDSALYLCASSFSVTEAFFGQGTRLTVV.